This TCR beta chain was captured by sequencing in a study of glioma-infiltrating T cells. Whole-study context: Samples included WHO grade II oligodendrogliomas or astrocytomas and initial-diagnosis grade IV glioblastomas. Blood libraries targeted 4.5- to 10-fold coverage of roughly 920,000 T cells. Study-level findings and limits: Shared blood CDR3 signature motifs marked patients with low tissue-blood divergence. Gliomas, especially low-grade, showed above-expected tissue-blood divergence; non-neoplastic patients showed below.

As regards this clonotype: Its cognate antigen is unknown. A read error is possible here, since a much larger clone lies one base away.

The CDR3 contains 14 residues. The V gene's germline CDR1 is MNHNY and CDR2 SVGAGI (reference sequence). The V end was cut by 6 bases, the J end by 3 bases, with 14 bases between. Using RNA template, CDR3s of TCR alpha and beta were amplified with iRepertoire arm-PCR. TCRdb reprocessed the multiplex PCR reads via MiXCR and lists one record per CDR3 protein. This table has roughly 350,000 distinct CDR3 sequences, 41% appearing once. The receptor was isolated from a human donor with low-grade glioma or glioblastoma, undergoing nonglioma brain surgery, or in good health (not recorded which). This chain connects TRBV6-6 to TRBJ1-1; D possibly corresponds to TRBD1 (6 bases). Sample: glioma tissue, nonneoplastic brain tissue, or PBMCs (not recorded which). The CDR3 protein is CASSFNREDTEAFF. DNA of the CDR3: TGTGCCAGCAGCTTTAACAGGGAAGACACTGAAGCTTTCTTT.